The T cell receptor (beta chain) under discussion was sequenced for a study of early T cells in non-severe SARS-CoV-2 infection. The CDR3 has 14 residues. From germline, CDR1 is SGHDT and CDR2 YYEEEE. The V segment lost 7 bases and the J segment 5 bases; nucleotides outside the gene matches: 8. In TCRdb, the 5' RACE reads were re-called with MiXCR into one record per CDR3 protein. The sample lists 46,000 or so distinct CDR3 sequences, roughly 7% occurring once. This clonotype was observed a handful of times. This TCR came from an adult who was a healthcare worker with PCR-confirmed SARS-CoV-2 infection or an uninfected control (not recorded which). Sequenced material: whole blood. The chain recombines TRBV5-6 with TRBJ1-2; the match to TRBD1 covers 10 bases. CDR3 in DNA: TGTGCCAGCGGTGGACAGGGGGTAGGGTATGGCTACACCTTC. Residues: CASGGQGVGYGYTF. The variable domain in full, with the rest retrieved from reference TRBV5-6 and TRBJ1-2, is DAGVTQSPTHLIKTRGQQVTLRCSPKSGHDTVSWYQQALGQGPQFIFQYYEEEERQRGNFPDRFSGHQFPNYSSELNVNALLLGDSALYLCASGGQGVGYGYTFGSGTRLTVV.